Presented here are 27 T cell receptor beta chains from one specimen sequenced in a study of blood T cells in healthy people across ages. It was with a sample-barcoded 5' primer and a J-beta primer mix that a second PCR of about 6 to 11 cycles was run. From the 5' RACE reads, TCRdb called clonotypes with MiXCR, one entry per CDR3 protein. The top ten hold under 5% of the sample, which has about 1.5 million distinct CDR3 sequences, roughly 43% seen once. Material: blood. The origin of the receptors is a woman aged 18-29 years in good health.

This chain joins TRBV21-1 and TRBJ1-1; the table's D call, TRBD1, was not checked against the DNA. TRBV21-1 is flagged as a pseudogene. The CDR3 has 16 amino acids. The CDR3 bases are TGTGCCAGCATTGAACCCCGGACAGGGACGGACACTGAAGCTTTCTTT. Translated: CASIEPRTGTDTEAFF.

This chain joins TRBV12-3 or TRBV12-4 and TRBJ2-4, with 8 bases fitting TRBD2. Judging by the DNA end, TRBJ2-7 fits better; the J call may be wrong. This CDR3 region has 15 residues. The CDR3 DNA reads as TGTGCCAGCAGTCCGATTAAGCGGGGGAACTACGAGCAGTACTTC. Translation: CASSPIKRGNYEQYF.

This chain links TRBV14 with TRBJ2-1; D is undetermined. Germline CDR1 and CDR2: SGHDN and FVKESK. Deletions cut 2 bases from V and 5 bases from J, with 7 bases between. The CDR3 is made up of 13 amino acids. The DNA of the CDR3 is TGTGCCAGCAGCCAATACACCCACAATGAGCAGTTCTTC. Translating gives CASSQYTHNEQFF.

The chain employs TRBV4-3 and TRBJ2-1; 10 bases align to TRBD2. The CDR3 is made up of 16 amino acids. V was pared by 0 bases and J by 8 bases, with 7 bases of the junction left unmatched. The germline V gene encodes CDR1 LGHNA and CDR2 YSLEER. CDR3 protein: CASSQDRAGGFYEQFF. For the CDR3, the DNA is TGCGCCAGCAGCCAAGATAGAGCGGGAGGGTTTTATGAGCAGTTCTTC.

The chain is built from TRBV30 and TRBJ1-4; D ambiguous. Germline V gene sequence: CDR1 GTSNPN, CDR2 SVGIG (reference sequence). Deletions cut 2 bases from V and 8 bases from J, with 6 bases between. The CDR3 is made up of 11 amino acids. The CDR3 DNA sequence: TGTGCCTGGAGTCAGACCGAAAAACTGTTTTTT. Translated: CAWSQTEKLFF.

This clonotype has just one count. This chain links TRBV4-1 with TRBJ1-2; 7 nucleotides line up with TRBD1. V dropped 2 bases and J dropped 5; count of bases not matched to a gene: 17. In germline, CDR1 is MGHRA, CDR2 YSYEKL. The CDR3 runs 18 residues. The CDR3 DNA sequence: TGCGCCAGCAGCCAACTAGCCGGGACAGCCGCATCTCTATATGGCTACACCTTC. Translated, it gives CASSQLAGTAASLYGYTF.

The chain uses TRBV4-1 and TRBJ2-1; 11 bases line up with TRBD2. Losses at the gene ends were 6 bases for V and 7 bases for J; bases not matched to a gene: 8. This CDR3 contains 15 residues. Germline V lookup: CDR1 MGHRA, CDR2 YSYEKL. In nucleotides, the CDR3 is TGCGCCAGCAGGCAGCTAGCGGGGGGAAAAAATGAGCAGTTCTTC. Encoded protein: CASRQLAGGKNEQFF.

In this sample, this clonotype turned up a few times. The chain employs TRBV20-1 and TRBJ2-1; unclear D gene. This CDR3 region has 13 residues. Germline V CDR1 and CDR2: DFQATT, SNEGSKA (reference sequence). V gave up 2 bases and J gave up 10 bases, with 15 bases separating them. CDR3 loop: CSARLATLREQFF. The CDR3 coding sequence is TGCAGTGCTAGACTCGCCACGCTTCGAGAGCAGTTCTTC.

The CDR3 here is CASSEAPRTYGYTF. The DNA of the CDR3 is TGTGCCAGCAGTGAAGCGCCCAGGACCTATGGCTACACCTTC. V gene TRBV2 combines with J gene TRBJ1-2; no firm D call. The V and J ends lost 0 bases and 4 bases respectively, with 9 bases between them. CDR1 and CDR2 from the germline V gene are SNHLY and FYNNEI. This CDR3 is built from 14 residues.

The CDR3 region has the DNA TGCGCCAGCAGCTTGGGAGGCGTTGTTGGACTCTCCACAGATACGCAGTATTTT. Protein: CASSLGGVVGLSTDTQYF. The V and J genes are TRBV5-1 and TRBJ2-3; D perhaps matches TRBD2 (5 bases). CDR3 length equals 18 residues. From germline, CDR1 is SGHRS and CDR2 YFSETQ. Trimming pared 0 bases from V and 2 bases from J, leaving 19 bases between.

This clonotype was found a few times. The chain links TRBV7-2 to TRBJ2-5; possible D gene TRBD2, 6 bases. The J call may be in error: the DNA end matches TRBJ2-7 better. This CDR3 comprises 16 residues. Germline lookup yields CDR1 SGHTA and CDR2 FQGNSA. The CDR3 reads CASSQYEWGRLDEQYF. The CDR3 coding sequence is TGTGCCAGCAGCCAATATGAATGGGGGAGGTTGGACGAGCAGTACTTC.

V gene TRBV7-9 combines with J gene TRBJ2-7; D is uncertain. V lost 1 base and J 1 base, leaving 8 bases between the germline ends. The germline CDR1 and CDR2 sequences are SEHNR and FQNEAQ (reference sequence). The CDR3 covers 14 residues. The CDR3 DNA reads TGTGCCAGCAGCTTAGGGGCGCGGTCCTACGAGCAGTACTTC. Translation gives CASSLGARSYEQYF.

This clonotype has a handful of counts. This chain uses TRBV4-2 with TRBJ2-1; 12 bases are shared with TRBD2. V was pared by 0 bases and J by 4 bases, with 7 bases of the junction left unmatched. Germline values: CDR1 LGHNA, CDR2 YNFKEQ. CDR3 length: 18 residues. CDR3 DNA: TGTGCCAGCAGCCAAGATCGCGGACTAGCGGGACTTTACAATGAGCAGTTCTTC. This encodes CASSQDRGLAGLYNEQFF.

This clonotype was seen a single time. The V gene is TRBV7-2, the J gene TRBJ2-3; 8 nucleotides align to TRBD2. This CDR3 has 16 amino acids. J was trimmed by 7 bases and V by 5 bases; bases with no gene match: 14. The germline gives CDR1 SGHTA, CDR2 FQGNSA. In DNA, the CDR3 is TGTGCCAGCAGCCCTCAACTAGCGGAGGGTCCCAATACGCAGTATTTT. Residues: CASSPQLAEGPNTQYF.

This clonotype was counted only a few times. The chain is built from TRBV27 and TRBJ2-1; no clear D. The V gene lost 7 bases and the J gene lost 9 bases, with 10 bases spanning the gap. The CDR3 length is 11 residues. Germline-derived CDR1 and CDR2 are MNHEY and SMNVEV (reference sequence). CDR3 in amino acids: CASTVGPEQFF. In DNA form, the CDR3 reads TGTGCCAGCACCGTAGGTCCTGAGCAGTTCTTC.

This clonotype was detected once. The chain employs TRBV4-3 and TRBJ1-1; possibly TRBD1 for D (6 bases). The V gene lost 4 bases and the J gene lost 8 bases, with 14 bases spanning the gap. The CDR3 length is 13 residues. CDR1 and CDR2 (germline): LGHNA, YSLEER. The CDR3 sequence is CASSPNRVREAFF. CDR3 coding DNA: TGCGCCAGCAGCCCCAACAGGGTCAGGGAAGCTTTCTTT.

The chain carries TRBV2 and TRBJ2-3; D call uncertain. The CDR3 contains 11 residues. V was cut by 8 bases and J by 5 bases, with 8 bases left in between. Germline V gene data show CDR1 as SNHLY and CDR2 as FYNNEI. CDR3 nucleotides: TGTGCCAGCTACGGGCTAGATACGCAGTATTTT. It is translated as CASYGLDTQYF. The full variable domain, in which reference TRBV2 and TRBJ2-3 provide the parts outside the CDR3, is EPEVTQTPSHQVTQMGQEVILRCVPISNHLYFYWYRQILGQKVEFLVSFYNNEISEKSEIFDDQFSVERPDGSNFTLKIRSTKLEDSAMYFCASYGLDTQYFGPGTRLTVL.

This clonotype was counted many times. The V and J genes are TRBV6-5 and TRBJ2-7; D is unclear. Germline-derived CDR1 and CDR2 are MNHEY and SVGAGI. The CDR3 runs 13 residues. Deletions cut 6 bases from V and 3 bases from J, with 12 bases between. The CDR3 sequence: CASSRILSYEQYF. The DNA of the CDR3 is TGTGCCAGCAGCCGTATACTCAGCTACGAGCAGTACTTC.

This clonotype was observed a single time. The gene calls are TRBV9 and TRBJ2-3; 10 bases fit TRBD2. Unmatched junction bases numbered 11, after V lost 0 bases and J lost 4 bases. Germline V CDR1 and CDR2: SGDLS, YYNGEE. The CDR3 extends over 18 amino acids. CDR3 amino acids: CASSVGASGGAVADTQYF. CDR3 DNA: TGTGCCAGCAGCGTAGGGGCGAGCGGGGGGGCCGTTGCAGATACGCAGTATTTT.

This chain links TRBV7-9 with TRBJ2-7; D not resolved. Germline values: CDR1 SEHNR, CDR2 FQNEAQ (reference sequence). V was cut by 4 bases and J by 5 bases, with 9 bases left in between. This CDR3 comprises 12 residues. The CDR3 protein is CASSSVQHEQYF. The CDR3 bases are TGTGCCAGCAGCTCGGTCCAGCACGAGCAGTACTTC.

Points on this clonotype: The junction does not match germline at one end; this may be a read error. The J gene is TRBJ2-5, the V gene TRBV28; D remains unclear. CDR1 and CDR2 (germline): MDHEN, SYDVKM. The CDR3 is 13 residues long. CDR3: CAIAGRNQGTQYF. As DNA, the CDR3 is TGTGCCATAGCTGGGCGGAATCAAGGGACCCAGTACTTC.

This chain links TRBV4-1 with TRBJ1-4; 10 nucleotides agree with TRBD1. Germline V lookup: CDR1 MGHRA, CDR2 YSYEKL. There are 16 residues in the CDR3. J was trimmed by 7 bases and V by 3 bases; bases with no gene match: 8. The CDR3 loop is CASSQVPGQGREKLFF. As DNA, the CDR3 is TGCGCCAGCAGCCAGGTACCGGGACAGGGGCGTGAAAAACTGTTTTTT.

The chain joins TRBV28 to TRBJ1-2; TRBD1 aligns across 8 bases. There are 14 residues in the CDR3. Germline CDR1 MDHEN, CDR2 SYDVKM. V dropped 5 bases and J dropped 4; count of bases not matched to a gene: 6. The CDR3 DNA reads as TGTGCCAGCAGTACACAGGGGGTAAGCTATGGCTACACCTTC. Translating gives CASSTQGVSYGYTF.

The gene calls are TRBV27 and TRBJ1-2; D is ambiguous. The length of the CDR3 is 15 residues. Trimming removed 0 bases at V and 4 bases at J, with 12 bases between. CDR1 MNHEY and CDR2 SMNVEV come from the germline V gene (reference sequence). The CDR3 sequence is CASSLSAGALYGYTF. In DNA form, the CDR3 reads TGTGCCAGCAGTTTATCGGCGGGTGCCCTCTATGGCTACACCTTC.

This clonotype was detected a few times. The chain joins TRBV28 to TRBJ2-7; D is unresolved. V was trimmed by 8 bases and J by 1 base, leaving 9 bases between them. Germline V lookup: CDR1 MDHEN, CDR2 SYDVKM. The CDR3 consists of 12 residues. DNA for the CDR3: TGTGCCAGCTGTTACGAGTCCTACGAGCAGTACTTC. It codes for CASCYESYEQYF.

This chain links TRBV5-1 with TRBJ2-7; D is possibly TRBD1 (5 bases). V shed 0 bases and J shed 6 bases, with 7 bases lying between them. Germline CDR1 reads SGHRS; CDR2 reads YFSETQ. The CDR3 is 12 residues long. The CDR3 region has the DNA TGCGCCAGCAGCTTGGAAGGGGTCGAGCAGTACTTC. Amino acid sequence: CASSLEGVEQYF.

The chain recombines TRBV20-1 with TRBJ1-1; the D is unclear. Trimming pared 7 bases from V and 0 bases from J, leaving 12 bases between. Germline V gene lookup returns CDR1 DFQATT and CDR2 SNEGSKA (reference sequence). This CDR3 has 13 residues. This CDR3 reads CSVKGALNTEAFF. The CDR3 bases are TGCAGTGTAAAGGGCGCGCTGAACACTGAAGCTTTCTTT.